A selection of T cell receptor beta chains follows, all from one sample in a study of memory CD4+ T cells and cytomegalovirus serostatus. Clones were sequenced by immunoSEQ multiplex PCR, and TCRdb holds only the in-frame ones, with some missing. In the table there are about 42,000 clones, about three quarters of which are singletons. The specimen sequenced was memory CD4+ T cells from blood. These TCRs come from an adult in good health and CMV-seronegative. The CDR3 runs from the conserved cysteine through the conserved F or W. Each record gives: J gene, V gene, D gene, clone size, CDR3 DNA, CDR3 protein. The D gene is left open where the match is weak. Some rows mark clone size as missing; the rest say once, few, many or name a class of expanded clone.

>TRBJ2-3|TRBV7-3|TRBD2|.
TGTGCCAGCAGCGCGATTGGGGGAGCGGGGGACACAGATACGCAGTATTTT
CASSAIGGAGDTDTQYF
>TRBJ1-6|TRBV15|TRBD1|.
TGTGCCACCAGCAGAGATAGGGCGACAGGGGTGGGGGGGAGATCACCCCTCCACTTT
CATSRDRATGVGGRSPLHF
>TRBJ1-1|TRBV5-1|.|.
TGCGCCAGCAGGCTAGACAGGTCCACTGAAGCTTTCTTT
CASRLDRSTEAFF
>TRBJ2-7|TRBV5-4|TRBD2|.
TGTGCCAGCAGTGTGGGGACTAGCGGCATCTACGAGCAGTACTTC
CASSVGTSGIYEQYF
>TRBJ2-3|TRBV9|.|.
TGTGCCAGCAGCGTAAGAAGGGATACGCAGTATTTT
CASSVRRDTQYF
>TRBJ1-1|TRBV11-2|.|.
TGTGCCAGCAGCCAACAGGTGAACACTGAAGCTTTCTTT
CASSQQVNTEAFF
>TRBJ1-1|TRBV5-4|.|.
TGTGCCAGCAGCTTGGTTCCCAGGGTGAACACTGAAGCTTTCTTT
CASSLVPRVNTEAFF
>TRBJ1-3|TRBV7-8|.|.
TGTGCCAGCAGTATCCGGGGGGGCTCAAATGGAAACACCATATATTTT
CASSIRGGSNGNTIYF
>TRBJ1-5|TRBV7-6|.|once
TGTGCCAGCAGCTTAGAACAGAATCAGCCCCAGCATTTT
CASSLEQNQPQHF
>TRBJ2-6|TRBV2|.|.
TGTGCCAGCAGTGATGGGCACCTGAGGGGGGCCAACGTCCTGACTTTC
CASSDGHLRGANVLTF
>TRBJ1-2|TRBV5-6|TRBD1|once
TGTGCCAGCACGGGACAGGCGGGGGGTGGAGGCTACACCTTC
CASTGQAGGGGYTF
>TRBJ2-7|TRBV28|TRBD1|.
TGTGCCAGCAGCTCCCCCGGGACAGCACCCTACGAGCAGTACTTC
CASSSPGTAPYEQYF
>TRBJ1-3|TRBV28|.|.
TGTGCCAGCAGATTACAGGGTGGTGGAAACACCATATATTTT
CASRLQGGGNTIYF
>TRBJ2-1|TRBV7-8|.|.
TGTGCCAGCAGCTTACGCGGGCGGTACAATGAGCAGTTCTTC
CASSLRGRYNEQFF
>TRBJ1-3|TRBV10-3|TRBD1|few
TGTGCCATCAGACGGGACAGCGGAAACACCATATATTTT
CAIRRDSGNTIYF
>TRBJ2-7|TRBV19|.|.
TGTGCCAGTAGTAGGGGGTTTACCTACGAGCAGTACTTC
CASSRGFTYEQYF
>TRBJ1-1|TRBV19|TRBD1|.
TGTGCCAGTAGTATAGCGGGAGGGACAGAACCTTTCTTT
CASSIAGGTEPFF
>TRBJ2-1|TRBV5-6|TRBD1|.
TGTGCCAGCAGCCACACGGACAGGTACAATGAGCAGTTCTTC
CASSHTDRYNEQFF
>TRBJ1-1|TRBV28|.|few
TGTGCCAGCAGTTTAGGAGGGCAGCGGAACACTGAAGCTTTCTTT
CASSLGGQRNTEAFF
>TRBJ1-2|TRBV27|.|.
TGTGCCAGCCTTGGTCCGGGCGGGTATGGCTACACCTTC
CASLGPGGYGYTF
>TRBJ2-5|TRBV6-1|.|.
TGTGCCAGCAGTGAAGTGGGTAGGTCTTTCGGGACCCAGTACTTC
CASSEVGRSFGTQYF
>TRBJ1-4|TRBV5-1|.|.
TGCGCCAGCAGCTCCGAGGGGGCTAATGAAAAACTGTTTTTT
CASSSEGANEKLFF
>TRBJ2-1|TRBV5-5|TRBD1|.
TGTGCCAGCAGCAGGGAAGGGACAGACAATGAGCAGTTCTTC
CASSREGTDNEQFF
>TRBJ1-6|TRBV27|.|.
TGTGCCAGCAAACCGAGGACTAATTCACCCCTCCACTTT
CASKPRTNSPLHF
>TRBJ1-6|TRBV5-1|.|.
TGCGCCAGCAGCTCCGGGACAAGTAATTCACCCCTCCACTTT
CASSSGTSNSPLHF
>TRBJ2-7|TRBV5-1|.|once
TGCGCCAGCAGCCCTGGTGGACCTTTTGGGGAGCAGTACTTC
CASSPGGPFGEQYF
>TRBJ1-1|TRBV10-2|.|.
TGCGCCAGCAGTGTGGGCGGGGAAGCTTTCTTT
CASSVGGEAFF
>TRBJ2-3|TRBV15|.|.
TGTGCCACCAGCAGCGGGGATTTCGGAGATACGCAGTATTTT
CATSSGDFGDTQYF
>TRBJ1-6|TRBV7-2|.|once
TGTGCCAGCAGCTTAGTAACAGGCAATTCACCCCTCCACTTT
CASSLVTGNSPLHF
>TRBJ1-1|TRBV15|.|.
TGTGCCACCAGCTGGGGACATCCGAACACTGAAGCTTTCTTT
CATSWGHPNTEAFF
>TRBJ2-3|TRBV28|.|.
TGTGCCAGCAGTTTGGGGCAGGGGCCGAGAGATACGCAGTATTTT
CASSLGQGPRDTQYF
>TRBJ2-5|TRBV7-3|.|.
TGTGCCAGCAGCTTAACCGGACGGAGAGAAGAGACCCAGTACTTC
CASSLTGRREETQYF
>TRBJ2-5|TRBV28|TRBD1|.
TGTGCCAGCAGTCAACAGTACAGGGGGCAGAGGGAGACCCAGTACTTC
CASSQQYRGQRETQYF
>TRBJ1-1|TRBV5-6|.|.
TGTGCCAGCAGCTTGCGGGGGAACACTGAAGCTTTCTTT
CASSLRGNTEAFF
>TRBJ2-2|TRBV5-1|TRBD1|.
TGCGCCAGCAGCTCTCCCGACAGGGGGAAATTAAACACCGGGGAGCTGTTTTTT
CASSSPDRGKLNTGELFF
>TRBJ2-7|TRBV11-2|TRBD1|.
TGTGCCAGCAGCCCACCGGACAGGGCTAGGTACGAGCAGTACTTC
CASSPPDRARYEQYF
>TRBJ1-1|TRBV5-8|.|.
TGTGCCAGCAGCTTGGCCGGACAACTGAACACTGAAGCTTTCTTT
CASSLAGQLNTEAFF
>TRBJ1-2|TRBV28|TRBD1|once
TGTGCCAGCAGCCCGGCCGGGACAGACAACTATGGCTACACCTTC
CASSPAGTDNYGYTF
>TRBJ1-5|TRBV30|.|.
TGTGCCTGGAGGCATCAGCCCCAGCATTTT
CAWRHQPQHF
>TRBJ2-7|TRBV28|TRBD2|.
TGTGCCAGCAGTTTACTAGCGGGGGAGGACGAGCAGTACTTC
CASSLLAGEDEQYF
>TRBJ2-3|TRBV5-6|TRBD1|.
TGTGCCAGCAGCCGAAAGGGGACAGGCGCTATAAATACGCAGTATTTT
CASSRKGTGAINTQYF
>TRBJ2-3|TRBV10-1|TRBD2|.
TGCGCCAGCAGTTCGAGCGGGGGGGCCGATGATACGCAGTATTTT
CASSSSGGADDTQYF
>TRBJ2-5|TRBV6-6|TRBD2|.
TGTGCCAGTATCCCTTCCGGCGGGGGAGATGAGACCCAGTACTTC
CASIPSGGGDETQYF
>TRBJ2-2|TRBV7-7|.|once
TGTGCTAGCAGCTTCGGGAACACCGGGGAGCTGTTTTTT
CASSFGNTGELFF
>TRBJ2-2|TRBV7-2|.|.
TGTGCCAGCAGCTTACTTCGGTTAACCGGGGAGCTGTTTTTT
CASSLLRLTGELFF
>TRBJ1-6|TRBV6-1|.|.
TGTGCCAGCAGCACGTCAGGGGATTCACCCCTCCACTTT
CASSTSGDSPLHF
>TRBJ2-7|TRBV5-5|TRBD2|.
TGTGCCAGCAGCTTCTCGGCACTAGCGGGGGTCGAGCAGTACTTC
CASSFSALAGVEQYF
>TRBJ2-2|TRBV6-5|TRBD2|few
TGTGCCAGCAGTGGGGGACTAGCGGGGGTCGGGGAGCTGTTTTTT
CASSGGLAGVGELFF
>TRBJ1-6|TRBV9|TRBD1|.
TGTGCCAGCAGCGTAGGGACAGGGGGGAATTCACCCCTCCACTTT
CASSVGTGGNSPLHF
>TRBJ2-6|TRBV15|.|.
TGTGCCACCAGCAGAGAGCGGGCAGGGGAATACTCTGGGGCCAACGTCCTGACTTTC
CATSRERAGEYSGANVLTF
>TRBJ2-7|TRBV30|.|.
TGTGCCTGGAGGCTTGGGCACGAGCAGTACTTC
CAWRLGHEQYF
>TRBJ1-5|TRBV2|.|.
TGTGCCAGCAGTGAACGGGGGAACCAGCCCCAGCATTTT
CASSERGNQPQHF
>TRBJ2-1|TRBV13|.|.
TGTGCCAGCAGCGGCCGGGAGCAGTCCCTGAATGAGCAGTTCTTC
CASSGREQSLNEQFF
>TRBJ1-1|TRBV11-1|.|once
TGTGCCAGCAGTGCACCGGGACGGACCCCCGCGGGGGCTTTCTTT
CASSAPGRTPAGAFF
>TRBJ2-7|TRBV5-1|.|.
TGCGCCAGCAGCGGTCAGGTCTACGAGCAGTACTTC
CASSGQVYEQYF
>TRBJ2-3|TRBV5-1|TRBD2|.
TGCGCCAGCAGCTTGATCTGGGGGGGTTTGACAGATACGCAGTATTTT
CASSLIWGGLTDTQYF
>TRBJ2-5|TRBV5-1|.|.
TGCGCCAGCAGTAGGGGCAGCAAAGAGACCCAGTACTTC
CASSRGSKETQYF
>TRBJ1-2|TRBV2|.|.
TGTGCCAGCAGTGAATTTAAAGGGATGAGCGGCTACACCTTC
CASSEFKGMSGYTF
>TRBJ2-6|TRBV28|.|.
TGTGCCAGCAGTTTCCGGAGAGGGCTACTCTCTGGGGCCAACGTCCTGACTTTC
CASSFRRGLLSGANVLTF